The sample holds one count of the clone carrying this T cell receptor (beta chain). Its target is unknown. Each donor's status was that of a healthy bone marrow donor. The primer mix had 60 Vbeta and 13 Jbeta primers. The protocol was immunoSEQ multiplex PCR, while the TCRdb copy is restricted to in-frame clones and leaves out a portion. This sample has roughly 150,000 clones; over 70% occur once, and the top ten carry around 14%. This entry comes from a study of cytomegalovirus exposure and HLA in healthy donors. Whole-study findings and limits: Upon later analysis, TCR association rates were observed to vary by HLA locus, being highest for DRB1 and lowest for HLA-C.

Germline CDR1 is SGHVS and CDR2 is FQNEAQ. V gave up 5 bases and J gave up 0 bases, with 5 bases separating them. The CDR3 totals 14 residues. The receptor was isolated from a woman aged 40 to 50 in good health and CMV-seronegative. The genes are TRBV7-8 and TRBJ2-6; D is uncertain. Sample: PBMCs. In DNA, the CDR3 is TGTGCCAGCAGCACCGGCTCTGGGGCCAACGTCCTGACTTTC. Its protein is CASSTGSGANVLTF.